This TCR beta chain was sequenced in a study of OX40 agonist ivuxolimab in advanced cancers. Whole-study context: Dose-escalation cases comprised hepatocellular carcinoma, melanoma, renal cell or head and neck cancer.

Germline CDR1 reads MNHEY; CDR2 reads SVGAGI. V lost 1 base, J lost 7 bases, and 6 bases stayed unmatched. This CDR3 region has 15 residues. TCRdb's table, derived via immunoSEQ multiplex PCR, lists solely in-frame clones and lacks some. The sample has 65,000 to 85,000 clones; about 92% are singletons. The starting material was CD4+ or CD8+ T cells sorted from blood, obtained in a trial of the OX40 agonist ivuxolimab. The chain couples TRBV6-5 to TRBJ2-1, with TRBD1 matching over 8 bases. This receptor was identified in an adult with an advanced solid tumor such as melanoma, head and neck, liver or kidney cancer. CDR3 nucleotides: TGTGCCAGCAGTTACTTCCGGACAGGGAGTAATGAGCAGTTCTTC. Translating it yields CASSYFRTGSNEQFF.